Listed below are T cell receptor beta chains from one sample, sequenced in a study of blood T cell repertoires in COVID-19. Some clones are missing from TCRdb's copy, which holds only in-frame ones; the method was immunoSEQ multiplex PCR. Of over 200,000 clones in the sample, about four fifths were seen once. Material for sequencing was peripheral blood. The receptors shown here come from a woman aged 45-59 years with active or convalescent COVID-19. Each CDR3 is given with its conserved first and last residue. A D gene is named only where the DNA matches it firmly. Size is omitted from some rows. Given values are once, few, many or a class for expanded clones.

TRBJ2-1 . TRBV7-6 . TGTGCCAGCAGCCCCGGGTCTTACAATGAGCAGTTCTTC CASSPGSYNEQFF
TRBJ1-1 TRBD1 TRBV11-2 . TGTGCCAGCAGCGAATACAGGGGGGGGACTGAAGCTTTCTTT CASSEYRGGTEAFF
TRBJ2-1 TRBD2 TRBV7-8 . TGTGCCAGCAGCGTAAGCGGGGGGGCCGCAAATGAGCAGTTCTTC CASSVSGGAANEQFF
TRBJ1-2 TRBD1 TRBV5-1 . TGCGCCAGCAGCTTGGTCGGAGGGGGCGACTACACCTTC CASSLVGGGDYTF
TRBJ2-2 . TRBV18 once TGTGCCAGCTCACCGACACTTTACACCGGGGAGCTGTTTTTT CASSPTLYTGELFF
TRBJ1-2 . TRBV28 . TGTGCCAGCAGTTTATTTGCGGGGGGCAACTATGGCTACACCTTC CASSLFAGGNYGYTF
TRBJ1-5 . TRBV28 . TGTGCCAGCAGTTTTTTCGGGAACGGTCAGCCCCAGCATTTT CASSFFGNGQPQHF
TRBJ1-2 . TRBV6-9 . TGTGCCAGCAGTTATTTAAATTATGGCTACACCTTC CASSYLNYGYTF
TRBJ2-7 . TRBV7-3 . TGTGCCAGCAGCTTAATGGGAGGAAACTCCTACGAGCAGTACTTC CASSLMGGNSYEQYF
TRBJ2-3 . TRBV9 . TGTGCCAGCAGCGTAGATAGGCAGTTTCTAGCCGATACGCAGTATTTT CASSVDRQFLADTQYF
TRBJ2-3 TRBD2 TRBV4-1 . TGCGCCAGCAGCCAAGATCCGGGACTAGCGGGCCTGAGCACAGATACGCAGTATTTT CASSQDPGLAGLSTDTQYF
TRBJ2-7 . TRBV7-2 . TGTGCCAGCAGCCCCCCGACTCCTTCCTACGAGCAGTACTTC CASSPPTPSYEQYF
TRBJ1-4 . TRBV25-1 . TGTGCCAGCAGTCGGTCAGGGGAGGAAAAACTGTTTTTT CASSRSGEEKLFF
TRBJ1-2 . TRBV7-9 once TGTGCCAGCAGCTTCGGGTTCTCTAACTATGGCTACACCTTC CASSFGFSNYGYTF
TRBJ2-7 TRBD2 TRBV7-3 . TGTGCCAGCAGCCCGGGACTAGCGGACTCCTACGAGCAGTACTTC CASSPGLADSYEQYF
TRBJ1-1 TRBD1 TRBV9 . TGTGCCAGCAGCGTGACAGGGTTCGGGCCTGAAGCTTTCTTT CASSVTGFGPEAFF
TRBJ1-1 . TRBV28 . TGTGCCAGCAGTTTAATGGGAGGGGCCGAAGCTTTCTTT CASSLMGGAEAFF
TRBJ2-1 . TRBV5-1 few TGCGCCAGCAGCGTTCCGACTTATAGCTCCTACAATGAGCAGTTCTTC CASSVPTYSSYNEQFF
TRBJ1-3 . TRBV5-1 . TGCGCCAGCAGCTTGGGTCTCTCTGGAAACACCATATATTTT CASSLGLSGNTIYF
TRBJ1-5 . TRBV28 . TGTGCCAGCAGTCGAGGGGGGGAGAATCAGCCCCAGCATTTT CASSRGGENQPQHF
TRBJ2-7 TRBD1 TRBV9 . TGTGCCAGCAGCGGCGAGGGACAGTACTACGAGCAGTACTTC CASSGEGQYYEQYF
TRBJ2-1 TRBD2 TRBV11-3 . TGTGCCAGCAGCCCCAGACTAGCGGGGGAGGCCCATGAGCAGTTCTTC CASSPRLAGEAHEQFF
TRBJ2-1 . TRBV6-4 once TGTGCCAGCATGGGGGCCGGGGAGCAGTTCTTC CASMGAGEQFF
TRBJ1-4 . TRBV2 . TGTGCCAGCAGTGAAAAGGCGACAGGCCTTAATGAAAAACTGTTTTTT CASSEKATGLNEKLFF
TRBJ1-1 TRBD1 TRBV12-5 once TGTGCTAGTGGCCCCCTACAGGGGAGCAACACTGAAGCTTTCTTT CASGPLQGSNTEAFF
TRBJ2-7 TRBD2 TRBV30 . TGTGCCGGCAAGGGACTAGCGGTACGGGACGAGCAGTACTTC CAGKGLAVRDEQYF
TRBJ2-6 . TRBV3-1/TRBV3-2 . TGTGCCAGCAGCCAAGTTAGAGGCAGGGGTTCTTTTCGGGCCAACGTCCTGACTTTC CASSQVRGRGSFRANVLTF
TRBJ1-2 TRBD1 TRBV19 once TGTGCCAGTAGTATAGATCCCGGACAGGGTTTTATCTATGGCTACACCTTC CASSIDPGQGFIYGYTF
TRBJ2-1 TRBD2 TRBV11-3 few TGTGCCAGCAGCTTAGATGCGGGAGAAAATAATGAGCAGTTCTTC CASSLDAGENNEQFF
TRBJ2-5 . TRBV6-1 . TGTGCCAGCAGTGAACCGAAGGGGGGGCTTATCGGGCAAGAGACCCAGTACTTC CASSEPKGGLIGQETQYF
TRBJ2-2 . TRBV6-5 . TGTGCCAGCAGTTACTCGACAGGAGGCACCGGGGAGCTGTTTTTT CASSYSTGGTGELFF
TRBJ2-1 . TRBV28 . TGTGCCAGCAGTTTTGATAGCTACAATGAGCAGTTCTTC CASSFDSYNEQFF
TRBJ1-1 . TRBV14 . TGTGCCAGCAGCCTCCGGACTAAAACTGAAGCTTTCTTT CASSLRTKTEAFF
TRBJ1-1 TRBD1 TRBV28 . TGTGCCAGCAGCCCTTGGACAGGGAGGGACACTGAAGCTTTCTTT CASSPWTGRDTEAFF
TRBJ2-1 . TRBV25-1 . TGTGCCAGCAGTGACGTTCGACAGGGAGGTTCCTACAATGAGCAGTTCTTC CASSDVRQGGSYNEQFF
TRBJ1-1 . TRBV19 . TGTGCCAGTAGTATAGGGCAGAACACTGAAGCTTTCTTT CASSIGQNTEAFF